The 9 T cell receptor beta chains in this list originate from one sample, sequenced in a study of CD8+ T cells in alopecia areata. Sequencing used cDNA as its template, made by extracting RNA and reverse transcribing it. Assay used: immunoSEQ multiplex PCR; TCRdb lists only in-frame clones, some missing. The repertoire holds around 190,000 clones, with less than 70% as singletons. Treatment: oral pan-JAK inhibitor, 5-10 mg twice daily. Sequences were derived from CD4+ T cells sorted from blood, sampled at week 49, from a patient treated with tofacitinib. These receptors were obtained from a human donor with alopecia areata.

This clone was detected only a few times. As DNA, the CDR3 is TGCGCCAGCAGCCAAGACTCAGGGGACGGCTACACCTTC. This sequence encodes CASSQDSGDGYTF. The chain combines TRBV4-3 with TRBJ1-2, with D perhaps TRBD1 (6 bases). CDR3 length: 13 amino acids. Trimming stripped 0 bases from V and 8 bases from J, with 10 bases between. CDR1 and CDR2 (germline): LGHNA, YSLEER.

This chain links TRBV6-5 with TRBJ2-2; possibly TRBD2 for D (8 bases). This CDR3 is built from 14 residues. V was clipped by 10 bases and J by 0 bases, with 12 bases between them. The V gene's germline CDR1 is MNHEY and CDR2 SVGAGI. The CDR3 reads CAIAGQTNTGELFF. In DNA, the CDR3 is TGTGCCATAGCGGGACAGACGAACACCGGGGAGCTGTTTTTT.

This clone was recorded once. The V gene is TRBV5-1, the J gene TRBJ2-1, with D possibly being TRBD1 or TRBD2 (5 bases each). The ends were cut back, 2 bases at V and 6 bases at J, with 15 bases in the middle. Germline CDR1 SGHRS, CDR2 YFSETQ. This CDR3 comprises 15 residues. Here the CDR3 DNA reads TGCGCCAGCAGCTTAACGGGGACCATCTTCAATGAGCAGTTCTTC. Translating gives CASSLTGTIFNEQFF.

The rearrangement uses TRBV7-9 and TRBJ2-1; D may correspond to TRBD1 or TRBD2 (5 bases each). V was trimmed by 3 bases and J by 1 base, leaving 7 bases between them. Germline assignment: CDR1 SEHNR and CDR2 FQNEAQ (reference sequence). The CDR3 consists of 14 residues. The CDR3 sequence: CASSLRGSYNEQFF. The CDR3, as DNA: TGTGCCAGCAGCTTGAGGGGTTCCTACAATGAGCAGTTCTTC.

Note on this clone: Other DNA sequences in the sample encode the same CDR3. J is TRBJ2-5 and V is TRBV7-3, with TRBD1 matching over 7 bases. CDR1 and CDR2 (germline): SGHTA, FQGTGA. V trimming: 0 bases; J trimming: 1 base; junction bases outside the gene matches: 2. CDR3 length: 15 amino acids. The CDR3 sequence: CASSLTGTVQETQYF. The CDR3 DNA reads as TGTGCCAGCAGCTTAACCGGGACAGTCCAAGAGACCCAGTACTTC.

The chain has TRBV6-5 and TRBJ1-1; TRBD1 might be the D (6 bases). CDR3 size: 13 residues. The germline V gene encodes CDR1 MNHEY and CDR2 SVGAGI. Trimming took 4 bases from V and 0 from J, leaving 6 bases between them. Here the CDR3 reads CASSWGLNTEAFF. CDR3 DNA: TGTGCCAGCAGTTGGGGGCTGAACACTGAAGCTTTCTTT.

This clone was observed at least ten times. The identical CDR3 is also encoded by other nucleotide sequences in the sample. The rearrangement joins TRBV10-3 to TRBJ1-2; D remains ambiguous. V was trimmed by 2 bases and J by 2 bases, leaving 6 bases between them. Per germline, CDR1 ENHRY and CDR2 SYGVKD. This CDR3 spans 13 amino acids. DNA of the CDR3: TGTGCCATCAGTGAGGGCACCAACTATGGCTACACCTTC. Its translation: CAISEGTNYGYTF.

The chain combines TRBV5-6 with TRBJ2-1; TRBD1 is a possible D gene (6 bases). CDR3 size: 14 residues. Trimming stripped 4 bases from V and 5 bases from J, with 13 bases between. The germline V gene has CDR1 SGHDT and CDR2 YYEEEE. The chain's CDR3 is CASSGAGANNEQFF. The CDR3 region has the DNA TGTGCCAGCAGCGGAGCAGGGGCCAACAATGAGCAGTTCTTC.

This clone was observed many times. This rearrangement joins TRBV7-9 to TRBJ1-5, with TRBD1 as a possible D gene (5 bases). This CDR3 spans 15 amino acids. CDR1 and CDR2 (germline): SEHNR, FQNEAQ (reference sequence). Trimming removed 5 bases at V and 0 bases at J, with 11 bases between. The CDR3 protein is CASSNQGISNQPQHF. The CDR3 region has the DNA TGTGCCAGCAGCAACCAGGGTATTAGCAATCAGCCCCAGCATTTT.